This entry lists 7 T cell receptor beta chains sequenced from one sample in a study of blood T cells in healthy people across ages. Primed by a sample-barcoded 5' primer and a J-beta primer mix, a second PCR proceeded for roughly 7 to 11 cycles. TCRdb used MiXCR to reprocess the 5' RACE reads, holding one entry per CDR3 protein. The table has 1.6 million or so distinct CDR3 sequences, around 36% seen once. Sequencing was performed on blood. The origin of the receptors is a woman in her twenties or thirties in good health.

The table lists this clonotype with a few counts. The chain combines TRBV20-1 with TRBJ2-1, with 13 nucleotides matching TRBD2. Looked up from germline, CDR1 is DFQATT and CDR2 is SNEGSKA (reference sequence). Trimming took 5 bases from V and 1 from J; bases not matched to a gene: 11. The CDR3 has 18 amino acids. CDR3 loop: CSAYGLAGDIWSYNEQFF. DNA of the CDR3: TGCAGTGCTTATGGACTAGCGGGAGATATCTGGTCCTACAATGAGCAGTTCTTC.

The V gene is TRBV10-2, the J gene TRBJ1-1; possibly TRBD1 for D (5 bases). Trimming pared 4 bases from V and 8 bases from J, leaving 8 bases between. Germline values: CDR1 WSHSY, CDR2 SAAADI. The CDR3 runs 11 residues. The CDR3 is CASSGTREAFF. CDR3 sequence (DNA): TGCGCCAGCAGTGGGACAAGGGAAGCTTTCTTT.

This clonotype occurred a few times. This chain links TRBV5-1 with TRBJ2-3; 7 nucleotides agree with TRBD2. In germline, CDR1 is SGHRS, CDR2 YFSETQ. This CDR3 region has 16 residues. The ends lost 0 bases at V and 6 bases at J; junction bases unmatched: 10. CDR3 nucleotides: TGCGCCAGCAGCTTGGAGCGGGAAACCATAGCGGATACGCAGTATTTT. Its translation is CASSLERETIADTQYF.

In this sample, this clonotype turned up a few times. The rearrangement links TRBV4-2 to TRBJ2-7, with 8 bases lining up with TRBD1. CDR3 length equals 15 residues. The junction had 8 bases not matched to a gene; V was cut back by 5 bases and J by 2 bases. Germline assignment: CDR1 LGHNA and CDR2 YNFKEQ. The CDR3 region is CASSAQGGGPYEQYF. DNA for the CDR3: TGTGCCAGCAGCGCACAGGGGGGAGGACCCTACGAGCAGTACTTC.

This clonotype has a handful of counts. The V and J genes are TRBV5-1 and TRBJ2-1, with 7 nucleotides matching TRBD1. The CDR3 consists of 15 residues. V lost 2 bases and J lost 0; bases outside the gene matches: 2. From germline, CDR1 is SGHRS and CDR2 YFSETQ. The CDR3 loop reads CASSFGQDSYNEQFF. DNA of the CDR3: TGCGCCAGCAGCTTCGGACAGGACTCCTACAATGAGCAGTTCTTC.

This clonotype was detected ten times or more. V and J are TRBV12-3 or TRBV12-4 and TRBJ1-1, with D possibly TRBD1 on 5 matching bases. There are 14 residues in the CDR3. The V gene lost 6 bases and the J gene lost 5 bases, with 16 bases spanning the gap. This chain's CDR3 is CASSFQGRNTEAFF. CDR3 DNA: TGTGCCAGCAGCTTCCAGGGACGGAATACTGAAGCTTTCTTT.

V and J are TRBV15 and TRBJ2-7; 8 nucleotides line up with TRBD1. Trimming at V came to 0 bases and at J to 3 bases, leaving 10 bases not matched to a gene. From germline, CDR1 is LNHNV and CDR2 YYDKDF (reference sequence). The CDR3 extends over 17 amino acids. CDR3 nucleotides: TGTGCCACCAGCAGAGATTTGCTTGGACAGGGATACTACGAGCAGTACTTC. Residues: CATSRDLLGQGYYEQYF.